One sample yielded the 7 T cell receptor beta chains listed below, sequenced in a study of long-term antiretroviral therapy in people with HIV. Survey-level immunoSEQ v3.0 assays were run. Method: immunoSEQ multiplex PCR; TCRdb's copy keeps in-frame clones and lacks some. The sample includes 29,000 or so clones, around 93% seen only once; the top ten take 2.5% to 3.5%. The material was unsorted PBMCs, obtained just over 7.3 years after starting antiretroviral therapy. All receptors derive from a man in his fifties with HIV.

The chain employs TRBV11-1 and TRBJ2-1; D might be TRBD1 or TRBD2, each matching 6 bases. The germline V and J ends were trimmed by 3 bases and 2 bases, with 11 bases remaining between them. The CDR3 contains 15 residues. Germline CDR1 SGHAT, CDR2 FQDESV (reference sequence). CDR3 coding DNA: TGTGCCAGCAGCTTTCAAGGGGGGACCTACAATGAGCAGTTCTTC. This translates into CASSFQGGTYNEQFF.

The gene calls are TRBV29-1 and TRBJ2-4, with D unclear. With 7 bases removed from V and 1 base from J, the gap between germline ends came to 17 bases. CDR3 length: 15 residues. Looked up from germline, CDR1 is SQVTM and CDR2 is ANQGSEA. The CDR3 protein is CSASPSTQAKNIQYF. DNA for the CDR3: TGCAGCGCAAGCCCCTCGACCCAGGCCAAAAACATTCAGTACTTC.

The V gene is TRBV10-3, the J gene TRBJ1-6; D remains unclear. Trimming cost V 0 bases and J 9 bases, with 9 bases left between them. Germline CDR1 ENHRY, CDR2 SYGVKD. CDR3 length: 14 residues. The CDR3 DNA sequence: TGTGCCATCAGTGAGTCGACGAAGGGTTCACCCCTCCACTTT. It encodes CAISESTKGSPLHF.

The chain couples TRBV15 to TRBJ1-5, with 7 positions matching TRBD1. Per germline, CDR1 LNHNV and CDR2 YYDKDF (reference sequence). The length of the CDR3 is 14 residues. The V and J ends lost 4 bases and 5 bases, in that order; junction bases with no gene match: 5. CDR3 DNA: TGTGCCACCAGCACGTACAGGGGCCATCAGCCCCAGCATTTT. This sequence encodes CATSTYRGHQPQHF. The entire variable domain, with the rest obtained from reference TRBV15 and TRBJ1-5, is as follows: DAMVIQNPRYQVTQFGKPVTLSCSQTLNHNVMYWYQQKSSQAPKLLFHYYDKDFNNEADTPDNFQSRRPNTSFCFLDIRSPGLGDTAMYLCATSTYRGHQPQHFGDGTRLSIL.

This chain uses TRBV5-6 with TRBJ2-7, with 7 bases matching TRBD1. V lost 4 bases, J lost 4 bases, and 8 bases stayed unmatched. The CDR3 spans 14 residues. Germline V lookup: CDR1 SGHDT, CDR2 YYEEEE. DNA of the CDR3: TGTGCCAGCAGCCATATCGACAGGGCTTACGAGCAGTACTTC. It codes for CASSHIDRAYEQYF.

The chain combines TRBV10-1 with TRBJ1-1; D unclear. The germline V gene has CDR1 WNHNN and CDR2 SYGVQD (reference sequence). CDR3 size: 11 residues. Trimming removed 7 bases from V and 2 bases from J, with 5 bases in between. For the CDR3, the DNA is TGCGCCAGCACCTCCAACACTGAAGCTTTCTTT. Protein product: CASTSNTEAFF.

The gene calls are TRBV27 and TRBJ1-2; D is possibly TRBD1 (5 bases). V lost 3 bases and J lost 8, with 10 bases in between. The CDR3 extends over 12 amino acids. Per the germline V gene, CDR1 is MNHEY and CDR2 is SMNVEV (reference sequence). CDR3 protein: CASSFNRIGYTF. The CDR3 coding sequence is TGTGCCAGCAGTTTTAACAGGATCGGCTACACCTTC.